The rows below give T cell receptor beta chains drawn from one sample of a study of blood T cell repertoires in COVID-19. Clones were read by immunoSEQ multiplex PCR, and TCRdb kept only the in-frame ones, dropping some. There are over 450,000 clones in the sample; roughly nine tenths occur only once, and around 0.9% lies in the top ten. Sequencing was carried out using peripheral blood. These TCRs come from a man younger than 35 with COVID-19, enrolled during active disease. The CDR3 runs from the conserved cysteine through the conserved F or W. D genes are given only for firm matches. Clone size is given for some rows only: seen once, a few or many times, or a class if the clone is expanded.

v_call,d_call,j_call,clone_size,cdr3_aa,cdr3_nt
TRBV6-5,-,TRBJ2-3,-,CASKGHIDTQYF,TGTGCCAGCAAGGGGCACATTGATACGCAGTATTTT
TRBV5-1,-,TRBJ1-4,-,CASSLESEKLFF,TGCGCCAGCAGCTTGGAGAGTGAAAAACTGTTTTTT
TRBV5-1,-,TRBJ2-6,-,CASRDSSGANVLTF,TGCGCCAGCAGGGACAGCTCTGGGGCCAACGTCCTGACTTTC
TRBV4-2,TRBD2,TRBJ2-1,-,CASSQRPGLAVSESSYNEQFF,TGTGCCAGCAGCCAAAGACCGGGACTAGCGGTTTCCGAGAGCTCCTACAATGAGCAGTTCTTC
TRBV11-3,TRBD2,TRBJ2-6,-,CASTRTSGRLAGANVLTF,TGTGCCAGCACCCGGACTAGCGGGAGATTGGCTGGGGCCAACGTCCTGACTTTC
TRBV11-2,TRBD1,TRBJ1-3,-,CASSTSYGTGFRNTIYF,TGTGCCAGCAGCACGTCGTATGGGACAGGGTTCCGAAACACCATATATTTT
TRBV5-4,-,TRBJ2-7,-,CASSFGGASRSYEQYF,TGTGCCAGCAGTTTTGGGGGGGCCAGCCGATCCTACGAGCAGTACTTC
TRBV19,-,TRBJ1-4,-,CASSIDHLEEKLFF,TGTGCCAGTAGTATCGACCATTTGGAGGAAAAACTGTTTTTT
TRBV5-5,TRBD1,TRBJ2-7,-,CASSLRTGSSYEQYF,TGTGCCAGCAGCCTGCGGACAGGTAGCTCCTACGAGCAGTACTTC
TRBV6-5,TRBD1,TRBJ1-2,-,CASSYFTGGVGYTF,TGTGCCAGCAGTTACTTCACAGGGGGCGTTGGCTACACCTTC
TRBV29-1,-,TRBJ2-5,-,CSVLGAGETQYF,TGCAGCGTTCTAGGGGCTGGGGAGACCCAGTACTTC
TRBV7-9,TRBD1,TRBJ2-7,-,CASSLGQDPYEQYF,TGTGCCAGCAGCCTAGGACAGGACCCCTACGAGCAGTACTTC
TRBV18,-,TRBJ2-3,-,CASSLLGQTSTDTQYF,TGTGCCAGCTCTCTTTTGGGGCAGACTAGCACAGATACGCAGTATTTT
TRBV7-7,TRBD2,TRBJ2-5,few,CASSLASNGRDETQYF,TGTGCTAGCAGCTTAGCGTCAAACGGGAGGGATGAGACCCAGTACTTC
TRBV2,-,TRBJ2-3,-,CASSVASFTDTQYF,TGTGCCAGCAGTGTGGCCAGTTTCACAGATACGCAGTATTTT
TRBV7-8,-,TRBJ1-2,-,CASSIHRVSPNYGYTF,TGTGCCAGCAGCATTCACAGGGTATCCCCTAACTATGGCTACACCTTC
TRBV19,-,TRBJ1-3,once,CASSWSSTYGNTIYF,TGTGCCAGTAGTTGGAGTTCCACTTATGGAAACACCATATATTTT
TRBV15,TRBD2,TRBJ2-7,many,CATSRVIGGDEQYF,TGTGCCACCAGCAGAGTCATCGGGGGGGACGAGCAGTACTTC
TRBV19,TRBD1,TRBJ1-5,-,CASHPQGKGALRNQPQHF,TGTGCCAGTCATCCGCAGGGGAAGGGGGCGCTTCGGAATCAGCCCCAGCATTTT
TRBV9,-,TRBJ2-2,-,CASSVYGSPTGELFF,TGTGCCAGCAGCGTATACGGGAGCCCCACCGGGGAGCTGTTTTTT
TRBV5-4,TRBD2,TRBJ2-4,-,CASSLPPSGGAGNIQYF,TGTGCCAGCAGCCTCCCACCTAGCGGGGGGGCGGGGAACATTCAGTACTTC
TRBV5-1,TRBD1,TRBJ1-3,-,CASSLDRGLSDTIYF,TGCGCCAGCAGCTTGGACAGGGGGCTCTCGGACACCATATATTTT
TRBV18,-,TRBJ1-1,-,CASSRSGTKNTEAFF,TGTGCCAGCTCACGCTCAGGGACAAAGAACACTGAAGCTTTCTTT